This TCR beta chain was obtained from a study of glioma-infiltrating T cells (dated by TCRdb to about 2016). General notes on the study: The study sequenced TCR alpha- and beta-chain repertoires from glioma tissue, from non-neoplastic brain tissue and from matched peripheral blood mononuclear cells. To measure divergence between tissue and blood T-cell populations, each tissue-infiltrating repertoire was compared with the peripheral blood repertoire of the same patient. Three low-grade glioma patients, seven to nine primary glioblastoma patients, and three non-glioma patients who contributed non-neoplastic brain tissue made up the paired cohort.

This clonotype was picked up a small number of times. This receptor's antigen is unknown. The input lacks base qualities; no much larger clone sits a single base away. TCR alpha and beta CDR3 regions were amplified with the iRepertoire nested amplicon-rescue multiplex PCR (arm-PCR) platform from RNA. The input for one-step reverse transcription and amplification was about 90-400 ng of tissue mRNA or PBMC total RNA. Following bead purification, Illumina adapters were added by a secondary multiplex PCR, and libraries between 200 and 400 bp were gel-purified. The libraries contained internal 6-nucleotide barcodes that were used for demultiplexing. Sequencing of libraries was performed on an Illumina MiSeq with 2x220 or 2x250 nucleotide paired-end reads. In the paper's pipeline: Paired reads were merged with FLASH 1.2.11 and aligned to the GRCh37 human genome with BWA-MEM before extracting TRA and TRB reads. An IMGT-derived reference of cassette sequences and CDR3 motifs, with pseudogenes included, was used for V and J assignment. Three-frame translation of reads was performed, and productive CDR3s were defined as those with a C...FGXG motif and no stop codons. Clonotypes were defined as unique combinations of V-J cassette pair and CDR3 amino acid sequence. Filtering of reads was based on Hamming distance, with the threshold set by the sequence error rate of each sample in mapped regions. The public reads were quality trimmed at Q25 with fastp and then assembled into clones with MiXCR by TCRdb, keeping productive beta chains. Every distinct CDR3 protein forms one entry, paired with its most common genes and DNA. The V and J calls follow TCRdb's processing rather than the paper's. The sample includes under 200,000 distinct CDR3 sequences, with more than 35% observed a single time. The ten largest clonotypes hold around 4.9% of the sample.

Reading from cysteine to phenylalanine, the CDR3 counts 16 amino acids. Only the CDR3 part of the read is kept: 48 bases, read in frame from the first base. Looking up the germline V gene yields CDR1 SGHRS and CDR2 YFSETQ. Here V drops 4 bases and J drops 1 base, and the junction holds 7 bases not matched to any gene. What the authors observed across the whole study: Group comparisons rested on small numbers: three non-neoplastic, three low-grade glioma and fewer than ten glioblastoma patients. VJ-independent divergence between tissue and blood was below expectation in non-neoplastic patients but above expectation in all gliomas, especially low-grade gliomas. Only a very small number of CDR3 sequences turned up in both tissue and blood, a result put down to high CDR3 diversity combined with limited sampling.

The sequence derives from a human donor with low-grade glioma or glioblastoma, undergoing nonglioma brain surgery, or in good health (not recorded which). The sequence is built from TRBV5-1 and TRBJ2-3, with 9 middle bases fitting TRBD1. The specimen was glioma tissue, nonneoplastic brain tissue, or PBMCs (not recorded which). The CDR3 loop reads CASSAQTGGGTDTQYF. The nucleotide sequence is TGCGCCAGCAGCGCCCAGACAGGGGGAGGCACAGATACGCAGTATTTT.